These 27 T cell receptor beta chains were sequenced from one sample in a study of regulatory T cells in long-lasting Graves disease. Libraries of TCR beta came from iRepertoire HTBI primers plus Arm-PCR of CDR3 regions. TCRdb recomputed calls from the multiplex PCR reads with MiXCR, one row per CDR3 protein. The table lists approximately 470,000 distinct CDR3 sequences, around 15% of them singletons. Time point here: newly diagnosed GD, antithyroid drugs for less than 3 months. RNA isolated from PBMCs was used to make the TCR library. This sample also belongs to another study, concerning T cells in Graves' hyperthyroidism and ophthalmopathy.

The sequencing used peripheral blood mononuclear cells (PBMCs), collected at new diagnosis, from a patient treated with antithyroid drugs. The receptor set was obtained from a man between 35 and 55 years old with Graves disease.

This clonotype was detected many times. The chain combines TRBV12-3 or TRBV12-4 with TRBJ2-1; 8 nucleotides agree with TRBD1. There are 15 residues in the CDR3. V lost 4 bases and J lost 2; bases outside the gene matches: 4. For the CDR3, the DNA is TGTGCCAGCAGTTACGGACAGGGAGCCTACAATGAGCAGTTCTTC. It specifies CASSYGQGAYNEQFF.

This clonotype was recorded a few times. The gene calls are TRBV24-1 and TRBJ2-1; no definite D call. V gave up 4 bases and J gave up 7 bases, with 10 bases separating them. The CDR3 is 13 residues long. CDR1 and CDR2 (germline): KGHDR, SFDVKD. The CDR3 region is CATSDQWRNEQFF. DNA for the CDR3: TGTGCCACCAGTGACCAGTGGAGAAATGAGCAGTTCTTC.

This clonotype was counted between two and nine times. A much larger clone differs by one base, so this may be a read error. The chain joins TRBV7-2 to TRBJ2-3, with D unclear. CDR1 and CDR2 from the germline V gene are SGHTA and FQGNSA. CDR3 length equals 14 residues. CDR3 amino acids: CASNLNRVPDTQYF. The CDR3 DNA follows: TGTGCCAGCAACTTAAACAGAGTACCAGATACGCAGTATTTT.

The rearrangement joins TRBV19 to TRBJ1-5; 10 nucleotides line up with TRBD1. V gave up 5 bases and J gave up 9 bases; unmatched junction bases: 10. This CDR3 contains 15 residues. Germline CDR1 reads LNHDA; CDR2 reads SQIVND (reference sequence). The CDR3 loop reads CASSDRDRGQPPQHF. Written as DNA, the CDR3 is TGTGCCAGTAGTGACCGGGACAGGGGCCAGCCGCCCCAGCATTTT.

The gene calls are TRBV7-9 and TRBJ1-4; the match to TRBD1 covers 7 bases. The CDR3 has 15 amino acids. Germline lookup yields CDR1 SEHNR and CDR2 FQNEAQ (reference sequence). V lost 3 bases and J lost 8; bases outside the gene matches: 9. For the CDR3, the DNA is TGTGCCAGCAGCTTTGGGGACAGACAGAACGAAAAACTGTTTTTT. This encodes CASSFGDRQNEKLFF.

The V call is TRBV18, the J call TRBJ2-1, with a weak D call TRBD1 (6 bases). Germline values: CDR1 KGHSH, CDR2 LQKENI. With 6 bases removed from V and 6 bases from J, the gap between germline ends came to 24 bases. The CDR3 consists of 17 residues. In nucleotides, the CDR3 is TGTGCCAGCTCGCAGCAGGGGCGAGAAGGGGTAGCCAATGAGCAGTTCTTC. It is translated as CASSQQGREGVANEQFF.

This clonotype was detected once. Given a much more abundant clone one base away, this may be a read error. The chain joins TRBV11-3 to TRBJ2-1; maybe TRBD2 (6 bases). Per germline, CDR1 SGHNT and CDR2 YENEEA. This CDR3 has 13 amino acids. CDR3 residues: CASRNIGRETLYF. The CDR3, as DNA: TGTGCCAGCAGGAACATCGGTCGGGAGACCCTGTACTTC.

This clonotype was observed a handful of times. V is TRBV5-6 and J is TRBJ1-2; D not certain. Germline lookup yields CDR1 SGHDT and CDR2 YYEEEE. The CDR3 has 13 residues. V shed 0 bases and J shed 4 bases, with 7 bases lying between them. CDR3 residues: CASSLVVGYGYTF. CDR3 bases: TGTGCCAGCAGCTTGGTTGTCGGCTATGGCTACACCTTC.

This clonotype has at least ten counts. The CDR3 spells CASSFEGTSGRAKQFF. For the CDR3, the DNA is TGCGCCAGCAGCTTCGAGGGGACTAGCGGGAGGGCAAAGCAGTTCTTC. The chain carries TRBV5-1 and TRBJ2-1; TRBD2 aligns across 16 bases. Germline V CDR1 and CDR2: SGHRS, YFSETQ. There are 16 residues in the CDR3. V was clipped by 2 bases and J by 11 bases; unmatched bases: 7.

The sample holds many counts of this clonotype. J is TRBJ2-7 and V is TRBV28; TRBD2 is a possible D gene (5 bases). Germline V gene data show CDR1 as MDHEN and CDR2 as SYDVKM. Trimming removed 7 bases from V and 4 bases from J, with 14 bases in between. The CDR3 runs to 13 residues. CDR3 sequence: CASNAPGKYEQYF. Here the CDR3 DNA reads TGTGCCAGCAACGCCCCCGGGAAATACGAGCAGTACTTC.

Ten or more counts support this clonotype. The V call is TRBV12-3 or TRBV12-4, the J call TRBJ2-5; no clear D gene. CDR3 length: 17 residues. V was pared by 0 bases and J by 3 bases, with 17 bases between. The CDR3 here is CASSLALTDAPKETQYF. The CDR3 nucleotides are TGTGCCAGCAGTTTAGCCCTAACAGACGCACCGAAAGAGACCCAGTACTTC.

A remark on this clonotype: A read error may be the cause here, since a much bigger clone is one base away. The rearrangement links TRBV18 to TRBJ2-2; perhaps TRBD1 as D (6 bases). The germline CDR1 and CDR2 sequences are KGHSH and LQKENI. The CDR3 has 15 residues. CDR3 sequence: CVSSPQGENTGELFF. DNA of the CDR3: TGTGTCAGCTCACCACAGGGAGAGAACACCGGGGAGCTGTTTTTT.

This clonotype was found many times. The chain carries TRBV6-1 and TRBJ2-7; D remains unclear. CDR3 length equals 15 residues. Germline lookup yields CDR1 MNHNS and CDR2 SASEGT. V was trimmed by 5 bases and J by 1 base, leaving 15 bases between them. This CDR3 is CASSRGRTESYEQYF. CDR3 coding DNA: TGTGCCAGCAGTCGAGGAAGGACGGAATCCTACGAGCAGTACTTC.

This chain connects TRBV20-1 to TRBJ2-7; 12 bases are a match to TRBD2. Looked up from germline, CDR1 is DFQATT and CDR2 is SNEGSKA (reference sequence). CDR3 length: 15 residues. After removal of 6 bases from V and 5 bases from J, the junction contained 11 bases not matched to a gene. The CDR3 is CSASSPTSGSHEQYF. CDR3 coding DNA: TGCAGTGCCAGCTCACCGACTAGCGGGAGTCACGAGCAGTACTTC.

The rearrangement joins TRBV5-4 to TRBJ2-1, with D unresolved. CDR3 size: 15 residues. Germline CDR1 SGHNT, CDR2 YYREEE (reference sequence). Between the trimmed V and J ends, which lost 0 bases and 0 bases, there was a span of 7 bases. The CDR3 here is CASSLDPNSYNEQFF. The DNA for the CDR3 is TGTGCCAGCAGCTTGGATCCCAACTCCTACAATGAGCAGTTCTTC.

Of note for this clonotype: An end of the junction does not agree with germline; a read error may underlie this. The CDR3 nucleotides are TGTGCCAGCAGTGAAGCGCCGGCGAACACTCAAGCTTTCTTT. Its protein product is CASSEAPANTQAFF. This chain links TRBV6-1 with TRBJ1-1; no firm D call. The CDR3 loop spans 14 amino acids. CDR1 MNHNS and CDR2 SASEGT come from the germline V gene.

The V and J genes are TRBV12-5 and TRBJ2-1; TRBD1 agrees at 9 bases. V trimming: 6 bases; J trimming: 15 bases; junction bases outside the gene matches: 9. CDR1 LGHNT and CDR2 FRNRAP come from the germline V gene. The CDR3 sequence is 12 residues long. CDR3 DNA: TGTGCTAGTGGCCTAGGGACAGGGCAACGGTTCTTC. Translation: CASGLGTGQRFF.

This clonotype was counted between two and nine times. The chain is built from TRBV19 and TRBJ2-7; 12 bases line up with TRBD2. This CDR3 contains 14 residues. J gave up 2 bases and V 6 bases, and 2 bases lay outside the gene matches. CDR1 is LNHDA and CDR2 is SQIVND in the germline V gene (reference sequence). The CDR3 sequence is CASRTSGSAYEQYF. CDR3 sequence (DNA): TGTGCCAGTAGGACTAGCGGGAGCGCCTACGAGCAGTACTTC. Looking up the rest from reference TRBV19 and TRBJ2-7 gives the full variable domain: DGGITQSPKYLFRKEGQNVTLSCEQNLNHDAMYWYRQDPGQGLRLIYYSQIVNDFQKGDIAEGYSVSREKKESFPLTVTSAQKNPTAFYLCASRTSGSAYEQYFGPGTRLTVT.

This clonotype came up many times. This chain links TRBV28 with TRBJ1-2; D is ambiguous. From germline, CDR1 is MDHEN and CDR2 SYDVKM. V was clipped by 6 bases and J by 2 bases, with 19 bases between them. This CDR3 is 16 amino acids long. The CDR3 nucleotides read TGTGCCAGCAGCCCTAACCCTGGGAGGTTGAACTATGGCTACACCTTC. It yields the protein CASSPNPGRLNYGYTF.

This clonotype was seen at least ten times. The J gene is TRBJ2-7, the V gene TRBV6-1; weak D call: TRBD1 (5 bases). The CDR3 is 15 residues long. Trimming stripped 7 bases from V and 5 bases from J, with 21 bases between. Germline V gene data show CDR1 as MNHNS and CDR2 as SASEGT. CDR3 sequence reads: CASTKGVRAGHEQYF. CDR3 DNA sequence: TGTGCCAGCACTAAAGGGGTCAGGGCCGGCCACGAGCAGTACTTC.

The chain links TRBV5-1 to TRBJ2-2; TRBD2 matches 8 bases. Germline V CDR1 and CDR2: SGHRS, YFSETQ. The CDR3 totals 14 residues. V trimming: 1 base; J trimming: 10 bases; junction bases outside the gene matches: 6. DNA for the CDR3: TGCGCCAGCAGCTTGCGGACTAGCTACGTGGAGCTGTTTTTT. Protein: CASSLRTSYVELFF.

This clonotype has only a few counts. The rearrangement joins TRBV15 to TRBJ1-5; D gene ambiguous. This CDR3 has 14 residues. V gave up 3 bases and J gave up 0 bases, with 6 bases separating them. Germline CDR1 is LNHNV and CDR2 is YYDKDF (reference sequence). The CDR3 spells CATSSRGSNQPQHF. For the CDR3, the DNA is TGTGCCACCAGCAGCCGAGGTAGCAATCAGCCCCAGCATTTT.

This clonotype was detected ten times or more. The chain employs TRBV11-2 and TRBJ2-7; D remains unclear. Trimming stripped 4 bases from V and 1 base from J, with 8 bases between. Germline V gene lookup returns CDR1 SGHAT and CDR2 FQNNGV. This CDR3 spans 13 amino acids. Here the CDR3 DNA reads TGTGCCAGCAGCTACGGCTTTTCCTACGAGCAGTACTTC. This codes for CASSYGFSYEQYF.

This clonotype has a handful of counts. The rearrangement joins TRBV25-1 to TRBJ2-4; 7 nucleotides align to TRBD1. After removal of 4 bases from V and 0 bases from J, the junction contained 6 bases not matched to a gene. The length of the CDR3 is 16 residues. Germline V gene sequence: CDR1 MGHDK, CDR2 SYGVNS. The CDR3 region is CASSGGQPLAKNIQYF. In nucleotides, the CDR3 is TGTGCCAGCAGTGGGGGACAGCCACTAGCCAAAAACATTCAGTACTTC.

Ten or more counts support this clonotype. This sequence joins TRBV6-1 and TRBJ1-5; 8 nucleotides agree with TRBD1. With V trimmed by 6 bases and J by 1 base, 5 bases remained unmatched. The CDR3 is 15 residues long. The germline V gene encodes CDR1 MNHNS and CDR2 SASEGT. CDR3 nucleotides: TGTGCCAGCAGAGTCCAGGGGGCGAGCAATCAGCCCCAGCATTTT. Its translation is CASRVQGASNQPQHF.

The chain employs TRBV3-1 and TRBJ2-7, with D maybe TRBD1 (6 bases). Trimming removed 3 bases at V and 6 bases at J, with 12 bases between. The CDR3 extends over 13 amino acids. The V gene's germline CDR1 is LGHDT and CDR2 YNNKEL (reference sequence). CDR3 DNA sequence: TGTGCCAGCAGCCAGCGCTGGGGGCGCGAGCAGTACTTC. Translating gives CASSQRWGREQYF.

This clonotype came up many times. CDR3 nucleotides: TGTGCCAGCAGGCCGGGACTATCCTACAATGAGCAGTTCTTC. Amino acid sequence: CASRPGLSYNEQFF. This rearrangement joins TRBV2 to TRBJ2-1, with 7 bases that match TRBD2. Looked up from germline, CDR1 is SNHLY and CDR2 is FYNNEI. V lost 6 bases, J lost 1 base, and 3 bases stayed unmatched. The CDR3 has 14 amino acids. The full variable domain, with the rest looked up from reference TRBV2 and TRBJ2-1, is EPEVTQTPSHQVTQMGQEVILRCVPISNHLYFYWYRQILGQKVEFLVSFYNNEISEKSEIFDDQFSVERPDGSNFTLKIRSTKLEDSAMYFCASRPGLSYNEQFFGPGTRLTVL.